These 21 T cell receptor beta chains originate from one sample sequenced in a study of T cell responses to AZD1222 COVID-19 vaccine. The method was immunoSEQ multiplex PCR; TCRdb's version includes in-frame clones alone and lacks a portion of them. The sample holds 150,000 to 200,000 clones, 85% to 95% seen once. The source material was peripheral blood, sampled on day 0 of AZD1222 vaccination. These receptors were obtained from an adult in good health.

This chain uses TRBV5-1 with TRBJ1-2, with TRBD1 matching over 8 bases. There are 13 residues in the CDR3. CDR1 and CDR2 (germline): SGHRS, YFSETQ. Unmatched junction bases numbered 5, after V lost 5 bases and J lost 5 bases. The CDR3 coding sequence is TGCGCCAGCAGGAAGGGACAGGAATATGGCTACACCTTC. Protein sequence: CASRKGQEYGYTF.

The V call is TRBV5-1, the J call TRBJ2-5, with no clear D. Trimming pared 0 bases from V and 5 bases from J, leaving 14 bases between. CDR3 size: 15 residues. Germline-derived CDR1 and CDR2 are SGHRS and YFSETQ. The CDR3: CASSLDQLVGETQYF. DNA of the CDR3: TGCGCCAGCAGCTTGGACCAACTCGTGGGGGAGACCCAGTACTTC.

The chain combines TRBV6-1 with TRBJ2-5, with D possibly TRBD1 on 6 matching bases. Germline V gene lookup returns CDR1 MNHNS and CDR2 SASEGT. The CDR3 length is 15 residues. Trimming shortened V by 2 bases and J by 3 bases, and 13 bases separated the two germline ends. The CDR3 nucleotides read TGTGCCAGCAGTGAACTGGGGGCCCTAAAAGAGACCCAGTACTTC. Encoded protein: CASSELGALKETQYF.

The chain has TRBV6-5 and TRBJ1-1; the D gene is possibly TRBD1 (5 bases). The CDR3 extends over 13 amino acids. V lost 6 bases, J lost 5 bases, and 13 bases lay in between. CDR1 and CDR2 from the germline V gene are MNHEY and SVGAGI. The CDR3 protein is CASRGVWETEAFF. CDR3 coding DNA: TGTGCCAGCAGGGGGGTGTGGGAAACTGAAGCTTTCTTT.

This clone was seen once. V gene TRBV6-6 combines with J gene TRBJ1-1, with 7 bases that match TRBD1. Germline values: CDR1 MNHNY, CDR2 SVGAGI (reference sequence). The J segment lost 5 bases and the V segment lost 6 bases, leaving 9 bases of the junction unmatched. This CDR3 contains 14 residues. CDR3 in amino acids: CASSSDRVTTEAFF. The CDR3 bases are TGTGCCAGCAGCTCCGACAGGGTAACGACTGAAGCTTTCTTT.

CDR3 in amino acids: CASSTGTHSYEQYF. The CDR3 DNA sequence: TGCGCCAGCAGTACCGGGACACATTCCTACGAGCAGTACTTC. V and J are TRBV5-1 and TRBJ2-7, with D maybe TRBD1 (6 bases). The CDR3 runs 14 residues. Looked up from germline, CDR1 is SGHRS and CDR2 is YFSETQ. V lost 5 bases and J lost 1, with 13 bases in between.

The chain uses TRBV18 and TRBJ1-1; D is unresolved. Germline V CDR1 and CDR2: KGHSH, LQKENI. Trimming took off 0 bases at V and 5 bases at J, with 16 bases between the two ends. The CDR3 consists of 16 residues. The CDR3 sequence: CASSPPAGKIDTEAFF. The CDR3 DNA reads TGTGCCAGCTCACCACCGGCGGGGAAAATAGATACTGAAGCTTTCTTT.

The chain employs TRBV10-2 and TRBJ2-7, with 9 nucleotides matching TRBD1. The CDR3 totals 15 residues. V gave up 2 bases and J gave up 5 bases; unmatched junction bases: 7. Germline assignment: CDR1 WSHSY and CDR2 SAAADI. DNA for the CDR3: TGCGCCAGCAGTGAGAGAGGGACAGGGAGCCACGAGCAGTACTTC. It codes for CASSERGTGSHEQYF.

This chain links TRBV7-9 with TRBJ1-2; D perhaps matches TRBD1 (5 bases). CDR1 SEHNR and CDR2 FQNEAQ come from the germline V gene (reference sequence). V lost 1 base, J lost 6 bases, and 12 bases lay in between. This CDR3 has 14 amino acids. The CDR3 DNA reads TGTGCCAGCAGCTTAGAACCGGGGGAGGATGGCTACACCTTC. Its protein product is CASSLEPGEDGYTF.

J is TRBJ1-3 and V is TRBV3-1 (or the pseudogene TRBV3-2); D might be TRBD1 (6 bases). Deletions cut 1 base from V and 0 bases from J, with 13 bases between. The CDR3 has 17 amino acids. Germline values: CDR1 LGHDT, CDR2 YNNKEL (reference sequence). The CDR3 DNA reads TGTGCCAGCAGCCAAGTAGGGGGGCCTTCCTCTGGAAACACCATATATTTT. Protein sequence: CASSQVGGPSSGNTIYF.

V gene TRBV7-9 combines with J gene TRBJ1-4, with TRBD1 as a possible D gene (6 bases). Germline CDR1 and CDR2: SEHNR and FQNEAQ (reference sequence). This CDR3 has 17 amino acids. Trimming removed 2 bases from V and 8 bases from J, with 21 bases in between. CDR3 in amino acids: CASSLTRKTGLREKLFF. CDR3 nucleotide sequence: TGTGCCAGCAGCTTAACTAGAAAAACAGGGTTGAGAGAAAAACTGTTTTTT.

This CDR3 is CSALLAGRNTGELFF. As DNA, the CDR3 is TGCAGCGCCCTCCTAGCGGGGAGGAACACCGGGGAGCTGTTTTTT. V and J are TRBV29-1 and TRBJ2-2; the match to TRBD2 covers 9 bases. The V and J ends lost 7 bases and 1 base, in that order; junction bases with no gene match: 7. There are 15 residues in the CDR3. Germline V gene lookup returns CDR1 SQVTM and CDR2 ANQGSEA.

The chain carries TRBV13 and TRBJ1-4; a weak D match, TRBD1 (5 bases). This CDR3 is built from 15 residues. Trimming cost V 0 bases and J 8 bases, with 13 bases left between them. CDR1 is PRHDT and CDR2 is FYEKMQ in the germline V gene (reference sequence). CDR3 amino acids: CASSLGKGSGEKLFF. The DNA for the CDR3 is TGTGCCAGCAGCTTAGGCAAGGGGTCCGGAGAAAAACTGTTTTTT.

This chain connects TRBV18 to TRBJ2-5, with a weak D call TRBD1 (5 bases). The ends were cut back, 1 base at V and 5 bases at J, with 17 bases in the middle. Germline values: CDR1 KGHSH, CDR2 LQKENI. The CDR3 runs to 16 residues. CDR3: CASSPQDTNDGETQYF. The CDR3 DNA reads as TGTGCCAGCTCACCACAGGACACCAACGACGGGGAGACCCAGTACTTC. The full variable domain, with the rest looked up from reference TRBV18 and TRBJ2-5, is NAGVMQNPRHLVRRRGQEARLRCSPMKGHSHVYWYRQLPEEGLKFMVYLQKENIIDESGMPKERFSAEFPKEGPSILRIQQVVRGDSAAYFCASSPQDTNDGETQYFGPGTRLLVL.

J is TRBJ1-5 and V is TRBV7-2; D unresolved. Germline V lookup: CDR1 SGHTA, CDR2 FQGNSA. V was shortened by 1 base and J by 7 bases, with 11 bases between the two germline ends. The CDR3 extends over 14 amino acids. CDR3 residues: CASSLGSGLQPQHF. The CDR3 DNA follows: TGTGCCAGCAGCTTAGGCTCCGGGTTGCAGCCCCAGCATTTT.

This chain joins TRBV2 and TRBJ1-3, with 10 positions matching TRBD1. V dropped 8 bases and J dropped 7; count of bases not matched to a gene: 8. CDR3 length: 14 residues. Per the germline V gene, CDR1 is SNHLY and CDR2 is FYNNEI. In DNA, the CDR3 is TGTGCCAGCCGGAGGGGGGGACAGGGGAACACCATATATTTT. This gives the protein CASRRGGQGNTIYF. Filled out from reference TRBV2 and TRBJ1-3, the complete variable domain reads EPEVTQTPSHQVTQMGQEVILRCVPISNHLYFYWYRQILGQKVEFLVSFYNNEISEKSEIFDDQFSVERPDGSNFTLKIRSTKLEDSAMYFCASRRGGQGNTIYFGEGSWLTVV.

The chain is built from TRBV19 and TRBJ2-7; D is uncertain. Trimming left V 3 bases short and J 1 base short, with 7 bases between. The CDR3 sequence is 13 residues long. Germline V gives CDR1 LNHDA, CDR2 SQIVND (reference sequence). The CDR3 loop reads CASSIPGSYEQYF. The CDR3 DNA sequence: TGTGCCAGTAGTATTCCAGGTTCCTACGAGCAGTACTTC.

This clone was recorded a few times. The CDR3 loop reads CASSTGDNQPQHF. DNA of the CDR3: TGTGCCAGCTCAACCGGAGACAATCAGCCCCAGCATTTT. The chain links TRBV18 to TRBJ1-5; D remains ambiguous. The V gene lost 5 bases and the J gene lost 3 bases, with 8 bases spanning the gap. Germline CDR1 is KGHSH and CDR2 is LQKENI. This CDR3 spans 13 amino acids.

This clone was found once. The V call is TRBV7-9, the J call TRBJ1-1; no firm D call. The CDR3 runs to 14 residues. Trimming removed 1 base at V and 1 base at J, with 7 bases between. Germline V gene sequence: CDR1 SEHNR, CDR2 FQNEAQ (reference sequence). CDR3 in DNA: TGTGCCAGCAGCTTAGTAGGCGCGAACACTGAAGCTTTCTTT. It is translated as CASSLVGANTEAFF. Complete variable domain (other parts from reference TRBV7-9 and TRBJ1-1): DTGVSQNPRHKITKRGQNVTFRCDPISEHNRLYWYRQTLGQGPEFLTYFQNEAQLEKSRLLSDRFSAERPKGSFSTLEIQRTEQGDSAMYLCASSLVGANTEAFFGQGTRLTVV.

This rearrangement joins TRBV5-1 to TRBJ2-3, with no clear D. This CDR3 contains 17 residues. The germline gives CDR1 SGHRS, CDR2 YFSETQ. Between the trimmed V and J ends, which lost 3 bases and 0 bases, there was a span of 17 bases. The DNA for the CDR3 is TGCGCCAGCAGCTCAAAACCCGACACGCCAAGCACAGATACGCAGTATTTT. This gives the protein CASSSKPDTPSTDTQYF.

V and J are TRBV6-2 or TRBV6-3 and TRBJ1-4; weak D call: TRBD1 (5 bases). The CDR3 loop spans 15 amino acids. CDR1 and CDR2 from the germline V gene are MNHEY and SVGEGT. Trimming removed 1 base from V and 8 bases from J, with 14 bases in between. In nucleotides, the CDR3 is TGTGCCAGCAGTTACTTCGGGACTAGGGGAGAAAAACTGTTTTTT. Its protein is CASSYFGTRGEKLFF.